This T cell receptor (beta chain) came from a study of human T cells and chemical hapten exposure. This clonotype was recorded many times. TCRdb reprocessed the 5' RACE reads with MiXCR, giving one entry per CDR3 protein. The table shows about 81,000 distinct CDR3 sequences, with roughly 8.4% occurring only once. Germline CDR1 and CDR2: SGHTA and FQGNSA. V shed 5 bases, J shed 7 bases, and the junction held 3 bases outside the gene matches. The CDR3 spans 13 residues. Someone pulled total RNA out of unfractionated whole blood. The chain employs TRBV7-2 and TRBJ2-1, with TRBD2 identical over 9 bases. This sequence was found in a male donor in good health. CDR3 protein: CASSMTSGNEQFF. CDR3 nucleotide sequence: TGTGCCAGCAGCATGACTAGCGGTAATGAGCAGTTCTTC. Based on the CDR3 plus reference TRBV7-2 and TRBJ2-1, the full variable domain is GAGVSQSPSNKVTEKGKDVELRCDPISGHTALYWYRQSLGQGLEFLIYFQGNSAPDKSGLPSDRFSAERTGGSVSTLTIQRTQQEDSAVYLCASSMTSGNEQFFGPGTRLTVL.